This T cell receptor beta chain was retrieved from a study of blood T cell repertoires in COVID-19. About the study: The samples span acute and convalescent COVID-19 from the United States, Italy and Spain. PBMCs, B-cell-depleted T cells, or T cells provided the cDNA or gDNA that made up the material.

The V gene's germline CDR1 is MNHEY and CDR2 SVGAGI. This CDR3 has 14 residues. Trimming pared 6 bases from V and 7 bases from J, leaving 15 bases between. Study processing details: Estimation of nucleated cell counts relied on the amplification of reference gene primers. Generated by immunoSEQ multiplex PCR, the TCRdb table keeps only in-frame clones and is missing some. D and trimming come from the DNA, and the V and J calls and clone size come from that table. Of 150,000 to 200,000 clones listed, around four fifths are singletons. The receptor's source is a human donor in a cohort sampled during active COVID-19. The V and J genes are TRBV6-5 and TRBJ1-4; no clear D. Specimen: peripheral blood. The CDR3 loop reads CASRAGNHGEKLFF. CDR3 nucleotide sequence: TGTGCCAGCAGGGCCGGGAACCACGGTGAAAAACTGTTTTTT.